This T cell receptor (beta chain) came from a study of cytomegalovirus exposure and HLA in healthy donors. Trimming took 6 bases from V and 3 from J, leaving 18 bases between them. Germline values: CDR1 LNHDA, CDR2 SQIVND (reference sequence). The CDR3 covers 15 residues. With 60 Vbeta and 13 Jbeta primers, the PCR was carried out. Produced via immunoSEQ multiplex PCR; TCRdb's table is partial and in-frame only. The sample has some 96,000 clones; 76% are singletons. This TCR came from a middle-aged man in good health and CMV-seronegative. The chain uses TRBV19 and TRBJ2-7; tentatively, D is TRBD2 (6 bases). The material sequenced was PBMCs. The CDR3 loop reads CASSKGGTYNYEQYF. In DNA, the CDR3 is TGTGCCAGTAGCAAAGGAGGGACTTATAACTACGAGCAGTACTTC.